These 4 T cell receptor beta chains were sequenced from one sample in a study of blood T cell repertoires in COVID-19. Clones were read by immunoSEQ multiplex PCR, and TCRdb kept only the in-frame ones, dropping some. This sample has 350,000 or so clones; 88% occur once, and the top ten carry roughly 1.7%. The sequencing input was peripheral blood. The receptors come from a young woman with COVID-19, enrolled during active disease.

J is TRBJ2-7 and V is TRBV6-1; D unresolved. The length of the CDR3 is 15 residues. The V end lost 1 base, the J end lost 0 bases, and 10 bases lay between the germline ends. Germline-derived CDR1 and CDR2 are MNHNS and SASEGT. CDR3 sequence (DNA): TGTGCCAGCAGTGAAGGTGGCCACAGCTCCTACGAGCAGTACGTC. Its translation: CASSEGGHSSYEQYV.

The chain employs TRBV19 and TRBJ2-1, with 9 nucleotides matching TRBD1. The V segment lost 3 bases and the J segment 8 bases; nucleotides outside the gene matches: 8. The germline V gene has CDR1 LNHDA and CDR2 SQIVND (reference sequence). The CDR3 is 15 amino acids. CDR3 amino acids: CASSIGGDRVHEQFF. In nucleotides, the CDR3 is TGTGCCAGTAGTATTGGTGGGGACAGGGTACATGAGCAGTTCTTC.

This chain uses TRBV5-6 with TRBJ2-7; 9 nucleotides line up with TRBD1. J was trimmed by 4 bases and V by 4 bases; bases with no gene match: 6. The CDR3 is 14 amino acids. CDR1 and CDR2 (germline): SGHDT, YYEEEE. CDR3 DNA: TGTGCCAGCAGCATACAGGGGGCTGGGTACGAGCAGTACGTC. It specifies CASSIQGAGYEQYV.

CDR3 DNA: TGTGCCAGCAGACCCGTCGACAGGGGGGGTCTTTATGGCTACACCTTC. Translated: CASRPVDRGGLYGYTF. The gene calls are TRBV28 and TRBJ1-2; TRBD1 aligns across 9 bases. V lost 6 bases, J lost 5 bases, and 13 bases stayed unmatched. Germline CDR1 and CDR2: MDHEN and SYDVKM. CDR3 length equals 16 residues.